Detailed here is one T cell receptor beta chain. The antigen is unknown. Only in-frame clones appear in the TCRdb table, and some are missing; sequencing was by immunoSEQ multiplex PCR. The table shows around 150,000 clones, with 94% occurring only once. The data are from a study of T cell responses to AZD1222 COVID-19 vaccine. General study findings and limits: Donors were largely white British and mainly female; clonal diversity was possibly underestimated.

Germline lookup yields CDR1 MNHEY and CDR2 SVGAGI. V shed 5 bases and J shed 6 bases, with 10 bases lying between them. The CDR3 totals 13 residues. This clonotype originated in an adult in good health. Specimen: peripheral blood, collected on day 0 of AZD1222 vaccination. The chain recombines TRBV6-5 with TRBJ1-4; tentatively, D is TRBD1 (6 bases). The CDR3 DNA is TGTGCCAGCAGTATACAGGGTGATGAAAAACTGTTTTTT. This codes for CASSIQGDEKLFF.